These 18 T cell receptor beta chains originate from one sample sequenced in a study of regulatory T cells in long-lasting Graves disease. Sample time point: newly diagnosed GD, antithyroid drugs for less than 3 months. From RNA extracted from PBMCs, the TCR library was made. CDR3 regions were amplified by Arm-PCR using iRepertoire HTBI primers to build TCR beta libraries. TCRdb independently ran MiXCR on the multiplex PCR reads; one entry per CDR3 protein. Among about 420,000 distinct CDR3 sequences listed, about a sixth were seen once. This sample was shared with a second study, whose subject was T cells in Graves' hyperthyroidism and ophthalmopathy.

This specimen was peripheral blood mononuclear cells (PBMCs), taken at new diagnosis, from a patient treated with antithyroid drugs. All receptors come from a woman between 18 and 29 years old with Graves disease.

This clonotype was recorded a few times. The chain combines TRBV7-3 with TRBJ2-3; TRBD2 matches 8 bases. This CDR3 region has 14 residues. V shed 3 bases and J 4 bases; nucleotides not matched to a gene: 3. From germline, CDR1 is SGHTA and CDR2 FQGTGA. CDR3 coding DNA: TGTGCCAGCAGCTTGGGCGGGAGGCCAGATACGCAGTATTTT. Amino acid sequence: CASSLGGRPDTQYF. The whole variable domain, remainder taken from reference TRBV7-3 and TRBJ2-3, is GAGVSQTPSNKVTEKGKYVELRCDPISGHTALYWYRQSLGQGPEFLIYFQGTGAADDSGLPNDRFFAVRPEGSVSTLKIQRTERGDSAVYLCASSLGGRPDTQYFGPGTRLTVL.

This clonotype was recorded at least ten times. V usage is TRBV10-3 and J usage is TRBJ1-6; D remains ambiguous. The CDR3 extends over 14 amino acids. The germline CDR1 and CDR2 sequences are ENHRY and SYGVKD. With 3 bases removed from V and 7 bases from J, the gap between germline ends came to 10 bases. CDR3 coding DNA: TGTGCCATCAGTGACGGTACAGCGAATTCACCCCTCCACTTT. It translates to CAISDGTANSPLHF.

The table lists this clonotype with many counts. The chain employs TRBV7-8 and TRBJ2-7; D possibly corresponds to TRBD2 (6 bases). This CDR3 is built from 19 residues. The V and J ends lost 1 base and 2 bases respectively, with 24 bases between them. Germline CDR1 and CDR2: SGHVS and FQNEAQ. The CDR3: CASSLDPFGVAGLTYEQYF. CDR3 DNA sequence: TGTGCCAGCAGCTTAGACCCTTTTGGGGTGGCGGGGCTAACCTACGAGCAGTACTTC. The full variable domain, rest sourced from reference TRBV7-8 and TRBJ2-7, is GAGVSQSPRYKVAKRGQDVALRCDPISGHVSLFWYQQALGQGPEFLTYFQNEAQLDKSGLPSDRFFAERPEGSVSTLKIQRTQQEDSAVYLCASSLDPFGVAGLTYEQYFGPGTRLTVT.

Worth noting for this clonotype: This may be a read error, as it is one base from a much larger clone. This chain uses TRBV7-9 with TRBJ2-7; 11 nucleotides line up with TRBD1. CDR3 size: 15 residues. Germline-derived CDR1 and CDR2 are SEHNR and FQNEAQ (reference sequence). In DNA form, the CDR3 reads TGTGCCCGCAGGGACCCGGGACAGGGGGTCCACGAGCAGTACTTC. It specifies CARRDPGQGVHEQYF.

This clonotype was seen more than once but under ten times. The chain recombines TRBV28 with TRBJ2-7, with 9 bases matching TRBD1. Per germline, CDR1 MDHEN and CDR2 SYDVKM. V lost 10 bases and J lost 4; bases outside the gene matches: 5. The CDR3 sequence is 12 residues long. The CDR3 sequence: CAIAGQGYEQYF. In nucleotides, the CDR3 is TGTGCCATTGCAGGACAGGGGTACGAGCAGTACTTC. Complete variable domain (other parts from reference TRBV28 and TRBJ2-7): DVKVTQSSRYLVKRTGEKVFLECVQDMDHENMFWYRQDPGLGLRLIYFSYDVKMKEKGDIPEGYSVSREKKERFSLILESASTNQTSMYLCAIAGQGYEQYFGPGTRLTVT.

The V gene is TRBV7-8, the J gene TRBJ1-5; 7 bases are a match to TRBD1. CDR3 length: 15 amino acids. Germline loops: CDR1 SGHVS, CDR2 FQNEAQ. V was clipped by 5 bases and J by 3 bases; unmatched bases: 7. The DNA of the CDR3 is TGTGCCAGCAGCCGGGACAGTGGGTCCAATCAGCCCCAGCATTTT. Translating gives CASSRDSGSNQPQHF.

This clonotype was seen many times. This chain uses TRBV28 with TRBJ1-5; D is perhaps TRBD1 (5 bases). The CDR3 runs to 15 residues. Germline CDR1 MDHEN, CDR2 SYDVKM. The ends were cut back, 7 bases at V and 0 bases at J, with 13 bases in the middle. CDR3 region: CASTVGPSSNQPQHF. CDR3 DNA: TGTGCCAGCACCGTGGGACCGAGTAGCAATCAGCCCCAGCATTTT.

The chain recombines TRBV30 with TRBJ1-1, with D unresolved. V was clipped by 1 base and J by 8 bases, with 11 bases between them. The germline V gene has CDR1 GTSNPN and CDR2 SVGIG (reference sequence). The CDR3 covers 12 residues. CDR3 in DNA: TGTGCCTGGAGTGCTTCAATACTCGAAGCTTTCTTT. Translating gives CAWSASILEAFF. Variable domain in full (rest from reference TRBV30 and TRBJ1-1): SQTIHQWPATLVQPVGSPLSLECTVEGTSNPNLYWYRQAAGRGLQLLFYSVGIGQISSEVPQNLSASRPQDRQFILSSKKLLLSDSGFYLCAWSASILEAFFGQGTRLTVV.

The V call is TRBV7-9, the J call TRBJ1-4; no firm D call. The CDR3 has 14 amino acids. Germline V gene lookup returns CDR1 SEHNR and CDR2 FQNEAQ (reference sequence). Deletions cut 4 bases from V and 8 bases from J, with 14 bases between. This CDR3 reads CASSSPGSLEKLFF. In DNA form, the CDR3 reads TGTGCCAGCAGCTCCCCGGGGTCGTTGGAAAAACTGTTTTTT.

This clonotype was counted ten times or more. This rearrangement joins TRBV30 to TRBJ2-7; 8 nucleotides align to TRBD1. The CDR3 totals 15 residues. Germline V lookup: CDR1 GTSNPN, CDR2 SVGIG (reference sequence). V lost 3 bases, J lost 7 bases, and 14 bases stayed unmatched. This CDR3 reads CAWRPWGRGPGEQYF. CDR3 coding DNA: TGTGCCTGGAGGCCCTGGGGCAGGGGGCCGGGAGAGCAGTACTTC.

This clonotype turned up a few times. The CDR3 sequence: CASRSTNEKLFF. CDR3 sequence (DNA): TGTGCCAGCAGGTCAACTAATGAAAAACTGTTTTTT. This chain uses TRBV27 with TRBJ1-4; D gene unclear. Trimming took off 6 bases at V and 0 bases at J, with 2 bases between the two ends. The CDR3 extends over 12 amino acids. Germline-derived CDR1 and CDR2 are MNHEY and SMNVEV (reference sequence).

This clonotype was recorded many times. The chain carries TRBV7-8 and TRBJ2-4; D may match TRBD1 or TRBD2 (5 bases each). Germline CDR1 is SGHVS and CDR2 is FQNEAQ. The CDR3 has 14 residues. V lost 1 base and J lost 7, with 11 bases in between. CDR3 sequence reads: CASSLGRGVNIQYF. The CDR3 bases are TGTGCCAGCAGCTTAGGACGAGGGGTGAACATTCAGTACTTC.

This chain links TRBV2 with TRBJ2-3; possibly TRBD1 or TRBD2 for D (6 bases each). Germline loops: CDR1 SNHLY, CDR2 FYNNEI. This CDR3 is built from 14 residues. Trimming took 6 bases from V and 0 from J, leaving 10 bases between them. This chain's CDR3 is CASRRDTSTDTQYF. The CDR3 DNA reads TGTGCCAGCAGGCGGGACACCAGCACAGATACGCAGTATTTT.

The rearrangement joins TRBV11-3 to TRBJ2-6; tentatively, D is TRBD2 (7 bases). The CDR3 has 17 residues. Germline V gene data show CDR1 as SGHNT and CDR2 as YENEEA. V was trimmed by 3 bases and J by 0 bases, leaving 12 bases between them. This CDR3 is CASSLRGGNSGANVLTF. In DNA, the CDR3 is TGTGCCAGCAGCTTGAGGGGGGGAAACTCTGGGGCCAACGTCCTGACTTTC.

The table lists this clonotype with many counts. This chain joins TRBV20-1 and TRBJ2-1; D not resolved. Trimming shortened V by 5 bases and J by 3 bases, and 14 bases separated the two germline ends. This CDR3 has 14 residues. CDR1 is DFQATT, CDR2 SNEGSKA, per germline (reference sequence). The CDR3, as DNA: TGCAGTGCTCCCCGACCCAATGACTACAATGAGCAGTTCTTC. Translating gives CSAPRPNDYNEQFF.

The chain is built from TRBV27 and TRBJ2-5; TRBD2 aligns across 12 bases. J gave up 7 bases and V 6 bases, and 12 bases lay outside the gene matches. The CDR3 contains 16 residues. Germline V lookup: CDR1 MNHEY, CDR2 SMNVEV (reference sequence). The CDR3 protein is CASRKAGLAGLGTQYF. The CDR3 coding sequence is TGTGCCAGCAGGAAGGCCGGACTAGCGGGGCTGGGGACCCAGTACTTC.

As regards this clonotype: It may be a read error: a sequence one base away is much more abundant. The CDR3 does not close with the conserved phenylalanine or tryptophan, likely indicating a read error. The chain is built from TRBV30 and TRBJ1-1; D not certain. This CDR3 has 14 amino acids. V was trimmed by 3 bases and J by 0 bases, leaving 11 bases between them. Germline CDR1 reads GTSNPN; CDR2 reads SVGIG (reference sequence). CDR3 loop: CAWSATPMNTEAFL. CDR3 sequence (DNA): TGTGCCTGGAGCGCCACGCCCATGAACACTGAAGCTTTCCTT.

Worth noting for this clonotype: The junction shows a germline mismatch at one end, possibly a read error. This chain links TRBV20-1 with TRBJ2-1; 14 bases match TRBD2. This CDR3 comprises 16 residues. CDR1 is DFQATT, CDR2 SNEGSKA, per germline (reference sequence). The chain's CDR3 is CGAPGTSGSQRETQFF. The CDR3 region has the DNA TGCGGTGCGCCCGGGACTAGCGGGAGTCAACGGGAGACCCAGTTCTTC.